This T cell receptor beta chain came from a study of OX40 agonist ivuxolimab in advanced cancers. Looking at the study overall: A partial response was reached by three patients: one with hepatocellular carcinoma and two with cutaneous melanoma. Study findings and constraints: Clonal expansion by week 6 occurred in CD4+ and CD8+ blood T cells (at 0.1 to 3.0 mg/kg). On average, a greater number of expanded clones characterised CD8+ T cells relative to CD4+.

As concerns this clone: No antigen is known for it.

This CDR3 region has 13 residues. In germline, CDR1 is SGHTA, CDR2 FQGNSA. V was pared by 5 bases and J by 4 bases, with 4 bases of the junction left unmatched. The assay was immunoSEQ multiplex PCR, and TCRdb's table has in-frame clones only and misses some. The sample carries fewer than 85,000 clones, over 75% recorded once. Sample: CD4+ or CD8+ T cells sorted from blood, taken in a trial of the OX40 agonist ivuxolimab. This chain joins TRBV7-2 and TRBJ1-1, with 7 bases that match TRBD1. The TCR comes from an adult with an advanced solid tumor such as melanoma, head and neck, liver or kidney cancer. The CDR3: CASSTRQGTEAFF. The CDR3 DNA is TGTGCCAGCAGCACCAGACAGGGCACTGAAGCTTTCTTT.